Each of the 16 T cell receptor beta chains below was sequenced from the same sample in a study of cytomegalovirus exposure and HLA in healthy donors. The primer mix had 60 Vbeta and 13 Jbeta primers. Generated by immunoSEQ multiplex PCR, the TCRdb table keeps only in-frame clones and is missing some. This table holds around 64,000 clones, 80% to 90% found once. The sample comprised PBMCs. Receptor source: a woman in her 30s in good health and CMV-seropositive.

This chain connects TRBV30 to TRBJ2-7, with unresolved D. CDR3 length: 12 amino acids. V lost 4 bases and J 1 base, leaving 8 bases between the germline ends. The V gene's germline CDR1 is GTSNPN and CDR2 SVGIG (reference sequence). The CDR3 is CAWTASSYEQYF. In DNA, the CDR3 is TGTGCCTGGACAGCGTCATCCTACGAGCAGTACTTC.

This chain joins TRBV6-1 and TRBJ1-5; possible D gene TRBD1, 5 bases. The CDR3 is 15 amino acids. CDR1 and CDR2 (germline): MNHNS, SASEGT. Trimming shortened V by 2 bases and J by 0 bases, and 8 bases separated the two germline ends. The CDR3 coding sequence is TGTGCCAGCAGTGAATGGACACATAGCAATCAGCCCCAGCATTTT. Amino acids: CASSEWTHSNQPQHF.

The J gene is TRBJ1-1, the V gene TRBV27; 10 bases match TRBD1. Germline values: CDR1 MNHEY, CDR2 SMNVEV (reference sequence). This CDR3 has 14 residues. J was trimmed by 4 bases and V by 5 bases; bases with no gene match: 4. This CDR3 reads CASSTTGGPTEAFF. The CDR3 coding sequence is TGTGCCAGCAGTACGACAGGGGGCCCCACTGAAGCTTTCTTT.

The chain combines TRBV7-2 with TRBJ1-5, with TRBD1 matching 7 bases. Germline loops: CDR1 SGHTA, CDR2 FQGNSA. There are 14 residues in the CDR3. V shed 5 bases and J 3 bases; nucleotides not matched to a gene: 4. The CDR3: CASSPDRANQPQHF. CDR3 DNA sequence: TGTGCCAGCAGCCCCGACAGGGCCAATCAGCCCCAGCATTTT.

The genes are TRBV19 and TRBJ2-5; TRBD2 aligns across 8 bases. The germline V gene has CDR1 LNHDA and CDR2 SQIVND (reference sequence). The J segment lost 4 bases and the V segment lost 6 bases, leaving 4 bases of the junction unmatched. CDR3 length equals 13 residues. CDR3 region: CASRAGTRETQYF. In DNA, the CDR3 is TGTGCCAGTAGGGCCGGGACTAGAGAGACCCAGTACTTC.

This chain uses TRBV5-1 with TRBJ1-4, with a possible D match to TRBD1 (6 bases). V lost 0 bases and J lost 0, with 12 bases in between. Germline V CDR1 and CDR2: SGHRS, YFSETQ. This CDR3 has 17 residues. The CDR3 spells CASSLEGVIATNEKLFF. The CDR3 DNA follows: TGCGCCAGCAGCTTGGAGGGGGTAATTGCAACTAATGAAAAACTGTTTTTT.

The chain joins TRBV19 to TRBJ2-1; a possible D gene is TRBD2 (6 bases). V lost 2 bases and J lost 12, with 14 bases in between. The CDR3 sequence is 13 residues long. CDR1 is LNHDA, CDR2 SQIVND, per germline (reference sequence). The CDR3 loop is CASSITSRNTQFF. For the CDR3, the DNA is TGTGCCAGTAGTATAACTAGCCGGAACACGCAGTTCTTC. Combining the CDR3 with reference TRBV19 and TRBJ2-1 gives the whole variable domain DGGITQSPKYLFRKEGQNVTLSCEQNLNHDAMYWYRQDPGQGLRLIYYSQIVNDFQKGDIAEGYSVSREKKESFPLTVTSAQKNPTAFYLCASSITSRNTQFFGPGTRLTVL.

V and J are TRBV7-6 and TRBJ2-2; TRBD2 aligns across 8 bases. The CDR3 covers 14 residues. Looked up from germline, CDR1 is SGHVS and CDR2 is FNYEAQ. With 6 bases clipped from V and 5 bases from J, the junction kept 5 bases outside the gene matches. The CDR3 DNA sequence: TGTGCCAGCAGAGCGGGAGAGGGAACCGGGGAGCTGTTTTTT. Residues: CASRAGEGTGELFF.

This chain connects TRBV28 to TRBJ2-7, with D possibly matching TRBD1 (5 bases). The CDR3 has 14 amino acids. The V end lost 3 bases, the J end lost 4 bases, and 13 bases lay between the germline ends. Looked up from germline, CDR1 is MDHEN and CDR2 is SYDVKM. The DNA of the CDR3 is TGTGCCAGCAGTTTCTACGGACAAGTTTACGAGCAGTACTTC. Translation: CASSFYGQVYEQYF.

The chain uses TRBV6-6 and TRBJ1-4; D is perhaps TRBD1 (5 bases). Trimming pared 6 bases from V and 6 bases from J, leaving 14 bases between. Germline CDR1 reads MNHNY; CDR2 reads SVGAGI (reference sequence). The CDR3 runs to 14 residues. CDR3 region: CASRDPGGDEKLFF. In nucleotides, the CDR3 is TGTGCCAGCAGGGATCCTGGGGGGGATGAAAAACTGTTTTTT.

The V gene is TRBV5-6, the J gene TRBJ2-5; 7 nucleotides align to TRBD2. Germline V lookup: CDR1 SGHDT, CDR2 YYEEEE. The J segment lost 3 bases and the V segment lost 0 bases, leaving 11 bases of the junction unmatched. The CDR3 sequence is 17 residues long. The CDR3 loop is CASSLGLAATLEETQYF. Here the CDR3 DNA reads TGTGCCAGCAGCTTGGGGCTAGCGGCGACCTTAGAAGAGACCCAGTACTTC.

The chain couples TRBV5-1 to TRBJ2-5, with 10 bases that match TRBD2. CDR1 and CDR2 from the germline V gene are SGHRS and YFSETQ. Trimming cost V 7 bases and J 5 bases; bases outside gene matches: 11. The CDR3 sequence is 15 residues long. The CDR3 DNA reads as TGCGCCAGCCTCCCCGGCAGCGGGAGGGCGGAGACCCAGTACTTC. Protein product: CASLPGSGRAETQYF.

The chain has TRBV29-1 and TRBJ1-1; no clear D gene. The ends were cut back, 4 bases at V and 0 bases at J, with 9 bases in the middle. The V gene's germline CDR1 is SQVTM and CDR2 ANQGSEA. This CDR3 is 13 amino acids long. CDR3 sequence reads: CSVVGQMNTEAFF. Written as DNA, the CDR3 is TGCAGCGTTGTGGGCCAGATGAACACTGAAGCTTTCTTT.

V usage is TRBV30 and J usage is TRBJ1-3; no reliable D call. The ends were cut back, 4 bases at V and 2 bases at J, with 9 bases in the middle. Germline V gives CDR1 GTSNPN, CDR2 SVGIG (reference sequence). This CDR3 has 13 residues. The CDR3 DNA reads as TGTGCCTGGACCATAAGCGCTGGAAACACCATATATTTT. Amino acids: CAWTISAGNTIYF.

This clone was recorded only once. J is TRBJ2-1 and V is TRBV7-9, with D perhaps TRBD1 (5 bases). Germline lookup yields CDR1 SEHNR and CDR2 FQNEAQ (reference sequence). The CDR3 runs 13 residues. V was pared by 3 bases and J by 8 bases, with 11 bases between. Here the CDR3 reads CASSFRAFDEQFF. Written as DNA, the CDR3 is TGTGCCAGCAGCTTCAGGGCATTCGATGAGCAGTTCTTC.

The chain has TRBV4-1 and TRBJ1-1; 8 nucleotides line up with TRBD1. The CDR3 length is 17 residues. The J segment lost 3 bases and the V segment lost 0 bases, leaving 9 bases of the junction unmatched. Germline CDR1 is MGHRA and CDR2 is YSYEKL. DNA for the CDR3: TGCGCCAGCAGCCAAGATCCAGGGGGCATTCTGTACACTGAAGCTTTCTTT. Its translation: CASSQDPGGILYTEAFF.